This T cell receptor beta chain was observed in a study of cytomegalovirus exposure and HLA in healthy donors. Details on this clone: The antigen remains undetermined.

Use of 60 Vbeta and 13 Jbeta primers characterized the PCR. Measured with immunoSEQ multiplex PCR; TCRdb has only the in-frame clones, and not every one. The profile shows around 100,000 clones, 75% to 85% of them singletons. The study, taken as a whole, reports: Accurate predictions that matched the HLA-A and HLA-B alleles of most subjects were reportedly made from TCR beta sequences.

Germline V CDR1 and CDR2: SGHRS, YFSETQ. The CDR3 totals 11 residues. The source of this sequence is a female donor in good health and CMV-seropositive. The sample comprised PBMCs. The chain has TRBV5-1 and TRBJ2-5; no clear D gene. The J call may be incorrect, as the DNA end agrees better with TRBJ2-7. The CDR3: CASSYGLEQYF. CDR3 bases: TGCGCCAGCAGTTACGGTCTCGAGCAGTACTTC.